A selection of T cell receptor beta chains follows, all from one sample in a study of T cells after yellow fever vaccination. TCRdb reanalysed the 5' RACE reads using MiXCR and keeps one entry per CDR3 protein. The sample includes approximately 550,000 distinct CDR3 sequences, around 21% of them seen just once. This material consisted of PBMCs, taken 15 days after the yellow fever booster vaccination. Source of these receptors: a man aged 25-45 years who received the YFV17D yellow fever vaccine. The CDR3 runs from the conserved cysteine through the conserved F or W. D genes are given only for firm matches. Rows may omit the clone size; those that give it use once, few, many or a size class.

V gene	D gene	clone size	J gene	CDR3 length	CDR3 protein	CDR3 DNA
TRBV6-2/TRBV6-3	.	once	TRBJ1-1	15	CASSSRSGTNTEAFF	TGTGCCAGCAGTTCTCGATCAGGAACAAACACTGAAGCTTTCTTT
TRBV6-1	.	.	TRBJ2-1	13	CASLVRPYNEQFF	TGTGCCAGCCTAGTTCGCCCCTACAATGAGCAGTTCTTC
TRBV29-1	.	few	TRBJ1-1	11	CSVLLDTEAFF	TGCAGCGTTTTGCTTGACACTGAAGCTTTCTTT
TRBV7-2	.	.	TRBJ2-7	15	CASSYSRTAPYEQYF	TGTGCCAGCAGCTATAGCCGGACAGCTCCCTACGAGCAGTACTTC
TRBV6-1	.	few	TRBJ2-7	16	CASSRYPGQTNYEQYF	TGTGCCAGCAGTCGTTATCCGGGACAAACCAACTACGAGCAGTACTTC
TRBV20-1	.	few	TRBJ1-1	13	CSAPPKGKAEAFF	TGCAGTGCTCCGCCTAAAGGTAAGGCGGAAGCTTTCTTT
TRBV29-1	TRBD1	.	TRBJ1-1	10	CSATGPKAFF	TGCAGCGCGACAGGGCCCAAAGCTTTCTTT
TRBV20-1	.	few	TRBJ1-5	12	CSAPVGNQPQHF	TGCAGTGCCCCCGTAGGCAATCAGCCCCAGCATTTT
TRBV5-1	TRBD1	few	TRBJ2-6	18	CASSLGTGGFGGANVLTF	TGCGCCAGCAGCCTCGGGACAGGGGGCTTTGGTGGGGCCAACGTCCTGACTTTC
TRBV11-2	TRBD1	.	TRBJ1-4	15	CASSPNRGTREKLFF	TGTGCCAGCAGCCCGAACAGGGGCACCCGGGAAAAACTGTTTTTT
TRBV9	TRBD2	few	TRBJ2-3	20	CASSVAPEQVKAGVPDTQYF	TGTGCCAGCAGCGTAGCTCCGGAGCAGGTTAAAGCGGGAGTTCCAGATACGCAGTATTTT
TRBV7-2	TRBD1	.	TRBJ2-1	14	CASSSRTGVDEQFF	TGTGCCAGCAGCTCCAGGACAGGGGTGGATGAGCAGTTCTTC
TRBV27	.	.	TRBJ2-1	15	CASSLINRLVNEQFF	TGTGCCAGCAGTTTAATTAACAGGCTGGTAAATGAGCAGTTCTTC
TRBV6-1	TRBD2	.	TRBJ2-1	16	CASSERLAGGGGEQFF	TGTGCCAGCAGTGAAAGGCTAGCGGGAGGGGGTGGTGAGCAGTTCTTC
TRBV7-9	.	.	TRBJ1-6	13	CASSEEGISPLHF	TGTGCCAGCAGCGAGGAAGGGATCTCACCCCTCCACTTT
TRBV29-1	TRBD1	.	TRBJ2-7	13	CSVRPGQGFEQYF	TGCAGCGTTAGGCCGGGACAGGGGTTCGAGCAGTACTTC
TRBV6-5	.	few	TRBJ2-5	16	CASSYSAGARQETQYF	TGTGCCAGCAGTTACTCGGCCGGGGCGAGACAAGAGACCCAGTACTTC
TRBV6-2/TRBV6-3	TRBD1	.	TRBJ1-1	14	CASSRTGGGTEAFF	TGTGCCAGCAGTCGGACAGGGGGCGGCACTGAAGCTTTCTTT
TRBV5-5	TRBD1	few	TRBJ1-2	13	CASSLQGFSGYTF	TGTGCCAGCAGCCTACAGGGGTTCTCCGGCTACACCTTC
TRBV2	.	.	TRBJ2-1	14	CASTLLSSYNEQFF	TGTGCCAGCACTCTCCTGAGCTCCTACAATGAGCAGTTCTTC
TRBV7-2	.	few	TRBJ2-1	12	CASSFMSDEQFF	TGTGCCAGCAGCTTTATGAGCGATGAGCAGTTCTTC
TRBV5-1	.	once	TRBJ1-6	17	CASSSDGVSSYNSPLHF	TGCGCCAGCAGCTCGGACGGGGTCAGCTCCTATAATTCACCCCTCCACTTT
TRBV7-2	.	few	TRBJ2-5	13	CASSATTGETQYF	TGTGCCAGCAGCGCGACTACAGGGGAGACCCAGTACTTC
TRBV5-6	.	.	TRBJ2-7	14	CASSFGDPSYEQYF	TGTGCCAGCAGCTTCGGGGACCCTTCCTACGAGCAGTACTTC
TRBV3-1	.	few	TRBJ2-2	14	CASSRIRGTGELFF	TGTGCCAGCAGCCGCATCAGGGGCACCGGGGAGCTGTTTTTT
TRBV29-1	.	few	TRBJ2-1	12	CSVVYGIDEQFF	TGCAGCGTTGTCTACGGGATCGACGAGCAGTTCTTC
TRBV10-3	.	many	TRBJ2-1	12	CAISESSGEQFF	TGTGCCATCAGTGAGTCCAGCGGTGAGCAGTTCTTC
TRBV7-8	TRBD2	.	TRBJ2-1	18	CASSLSASGEGHRNEQFF	TGTGCCAGCAGCTTGAGCGCCTCGGGGGAGGGCCACAGGAATGAGCAGTTCTTC
TRBV7-7	.	.	TRBJ2-3	13	CASPLGGPDTQYF	TGTGCTAGCCCATTAGGCGGCCCAGATACGCAGTATTTT
TRBV20-1	.	few	TRBJ2-1	17	CSALPISPDGAYNEQFF	TGCAGTGCTTTACCAATCTCCCCGGACGGGGCGTACAATGAGCAGTTCTTC
TRBV12-3/TRBV12-4	.	.	TRBJ2-7	14	CASSYARASGEQYF	TGTGCCAGCAGTTACGCCCGGGCATCGGGTGAGCAGTACTTC
TRBV10-3	TRBD1	many	TRBJ2-5	15	CAISGGQGAFETQYF	TGTGCCATCAGTGGCGGACAGGGGGCCTTTGAGACCCAGTACTTC
TRBV3-1	.	.	TRBJ2-7	15	CASSPKAGGDYEQYF	TGTGCCAGCAGCCCGAAGGCCGGAGGGGACTACGAGCAGTACTTC
TRBV30	.	.	TRBJ2-7	13	CAWSSGSAYEQYF	TGTGCCTGGAGTTCAGGTAGCGCCTACGAGCAGTACTTC
TRBV4-2	.	.	TRBJ2-3	18	CASSQEVGAGRATDTQYF	TGTGCCAGCAGCCAAGAGGTTGGCGCGGGAAGGGCCACAGATACGCAGTATTTT
TRBV29-1	TRBD2	few	TRBJ2-1	15	CSVRLAESSYNEQFF	TGCAGCGTAAGACTAGCGGAGAGCTCCTACAATGAGCAGTTCTTC
TRBV30	TRBD1	few	TRBJ2-3	15	CAWTSGTGHTDTQYF	TGTGCCTGGACCTCCGGGACAGGGCACACAGATACGCAGTATTTT
TRBV15	.	few	TRBJ2-3	14	CATSRDQGKDTQYF	TGTGCCACCAGCAGAGACCAGGGTAAAGATACGCAGTATTTT
TRBV5-1	.	few	TRBJ1-4	14	CASKATAIWEKLFF	TGCGCCAGCAAGGCGACAGCGATATGGGAAAAACTGTTTTTT
TRBV7-8	.	once	TRBJ2-3	16	CASSPGSPLSTDTQYF	TGTGCCAGCAGCCCGGGGTCCCCTCTAAGCACAGATACGCAGTATTTT
TRBV30	.	few	TRBJ1-1	13	CAWSSGMNTEAFF	TGTGCCTGGAGTTCAGGTATGAACACTGAAGCTTTCTTT
TRBV28	.	.	TRBJ2-5	10	CASLGETQYF	TGTGCCAGCCTCGGGGAGACCCAGTACTTC
TRBV18	TRBD1	.	TRBJ2-7	15	CASSPLGTGWNEQYF	TGTGCCAGCTCACCACTGGGGACAGGGTGGAACGAGCAGTACTTC
TRBV29-1	.	few	TRBJ2-7	12	CSVGFDLYEQYF	TGCAGCGTTGGGTTTGACTTGTACGAGCAGTACTTC
TRBV20-1	TRBD2	.	TRBJ2-2	16	CSARDPVAGGTGELFF	TGCAGTGCTAGAGATCCGGTCGCGGGAGGGACCGGGGAGCTGTTTTTT
TRBV7-2	.	.	TRBJ2-3	15	CASSLGTFSTDTQYF	TGTGCCAGCAGCTTAGGGACTTTTAGCACAGATACGCAGTATTTT
TRBV25-1	.	few	TRBJ2-5	15	CASHPTNGPGDTPDF	TGTGCCAGCCATCCTACTAATGGACCGGGTGACACTCCTGACTTC
TRBV18	.	few	TRBJ1-2	12	CASSPGFGGYTF	TGTGCCAGCTCACCAGGGTTCGGTGGCTACACCTTC
TRBV7-2	.	many	TRBJ2-5	12	CASSLRGETQYF	TGTGCCAGCAGCTTGAGGGGAGAGACCCAGTACTTC
TRBV2	.	few	TRBJ2-4	15	CASRNGMLAKNIQYF	TGTGCCAGCAGGAACGGGATGCTAGCCAAAAACATTCAGTACTTC
TRBV6-2/TRBV6-3	.	.	TRBJ1-1	14	CASTQTGGVTEAFF	TGTGCCAGCACCCAAACGGGGGGGGTCACTGAAGCTTTCTTT
TRBV29-1	.	.	TRBJ2-3	15	CSVAGTRSSTDTQYF	TGCAGCGTTGCCGGGACCCGAAGTAGCACAGATACGCAGTATTTT
TRBV11-2	TRBD2	few	TRBJ2-1	15	CASSSLAGGRYEQFF	TGTGCCAGCAGCTCCTTAGCGGGAGGGCGGTATGAGCAGTTCTTC